The entry below gives a single TCR beta chain sequence along with its context. This sample is part of a study of blood T cell repertoires in COVID-19. Recruitment covered about two dozen US areas and drew participants whose ages spanned about 18 to 90 years. Each exposed participant met a COVID-19 case in the 2 weeks preceding study entry. Germline-derived CDR1 and CDR2 are SGHRS and YFSETQ. The CDR3 is 15 amino acids. J gave up 8 bases and V 4 bases, and 9 bases lay outside the gene matches. The repertoire was sequenced with immunoSEQ multiplex PCR; TCRdb's copy has only in-frame clones and lacks some. The table has about 350,000 clones, about nine tenths seen once.

The chain links TRBV5-1 to TRBJ2-1; TRBD1 aligns across 10 bases. The clonotype originates from a woman aged 30 to 39 who had been exposed to COVID-19. What was sequenced was PBMCs or T cells enriched from blood (not recorded which). CDR3 DNA: TGCGCCAGCAGCCCTTCAACGACAGGGGGCGATGAGCAGTTCTTC. This codes for CASSPSTTGGDEQFF. Drawing the rest from reference TRBV5-1 and TRBJ2-1, the complete variable domain is KAGVTQTPRYLIKTRGQQVTLSCSPISGHRSVSWYQQTPGQGLQFLFEYFSETQRNKGNFPGRFSGRQFSNSRSEMNVSTLELGDSALYLCASSPSTTGGDEQFFGPGTRLTVL.